This T cell receptor (beta chain) was identified in a study of vaccination and CD4 T cells after COVID-19. About the study: Overlapping peptides covering the spike proteins of SARS-CoV-2, HCoV-NL63, HCoV-OC43 and HCoV-229E were added to stimulate cells.

Treatment indicated: roughly 10-day PBMC culture with coronavirus spike peptide pools or control peptides (ViraFEST assay). This clonotype is categorized as medium-sized (0.01 to 0.1%). Its matching antigen is unknown. V shed 2 bases and J shed 6 bases, with 14 bases lying between them. The CDR3 runs 13 residues. CDR1 GTSNPN and CDR2 SVGIG come from the germline V gene (reference sequence). With the Oncomine TCR Beta short-read assay, DNA from cultured CD4+ T cells was sequenced. Using its own MiXCR run on the PCR reads, TCRdb lists one record per CDR3 protein. The sample comprises about 9,700 distinct CDR3 sequences, 40% to 65% of which are singletons, and around 21% rests with the top ten.

The TCR was taken from a human donor who had recovered from COVID-19. This chain joins TRBV30 and TRBJ2-7, with D hard to call. Material for sequencing was CD4+ T cells from blood, cultured in vitro. The CDR3 DNA reads as TGTGCCTGGAGTTTAAGCAGCCGTTTCGAGCAGTACTTC. Translation gives CAWSLSSRFEQYF.